The 26 T cell receptor beta chains listed next were all sequenced from one sample in a study of shared clonotypes between healthy human individuals. The assay was immunoSEQ multiplex PCR, and TCRdb's table has in-frame clones only and misses some. Counted here are roughly 500,000 clones, around 73% occurring once; the ten biggest clones make up 9.5% to 15%. Input material: PBMCs. All receptors derive from a woman between 40 and 50 years old in good health. Some clones in this sample may be carry-over from other donors' samples.

The rearrangement uses TRBV5-8 and TRBJ1-4, with unresolved D. This CDR3 is 14 amino acids long. Trimming left V 1 base short and J 3 bases short, with 7 bases between. Germline V gives CDR1 SGHTS, CDR2 YDEGEE. CDR3 residues: CASSLFGANEKLFF. CDR3 DNA: TGTGCCAGCAGCTTGTTCGGAGCTAATGAAAAACTGTTTTTT.

This chain uses TRBV4-2 with TRBJ2-1, with D perhaps given as TRBD1 or TRBD2 (5 bases each). Germline CDR1 reads LGHNA; CDR2 reads YNFKEQ. Trimming took 0 bases from V and 7 from J, leaving 10 bases between them. This CDR3 comprises 14 residues. CDR3 coding DNA: TGTGCCAGCAGCCAAGATGGGACCTTAAATGAGCAGTTCTTC. Protein: CASSQDGTLNEQFF.

The chain carries TRBV30 and TRBJ2-3, with 7 bases matching TRBD2. The CDR3 covers 15 residues. The junction had 6 bases not matched to a gene; V was cut back by 0 bases and J by 3 bases. Germline CDR1 reads GTSNPN; CDR2 reads SVGIG (reference sequence). CDR3: CAWSVMGGPTDTQYF. CDR3 in DNA: TGTGCCTGGAGTGTGATGGGAGGGCCGACAGATACGCAGTATTTT.

The chain employs TRBV28 and TRBJ2-3, with 7 bases fitting TRBD2. Germline V gives CDR1 MDHEN, CDR2 SYDVKM. The CDR3 has 15 amino acids. The trim removed 4 bases at V and 0 bases at J, leaving 4 bases unmatched. DNA of the CDR3: TGTGCCAGCAGTTACGTTAGCGGGAGCACAGATACGCAGTATTTT. Its protein is CASSYVSGSTDTQYF.

Of note for this clone: Other DNA sequences within the sample encode an identical CDR3. This chain uses TRBV5-8 with TRBJ1-5; D is ambiguous. This CDR3 is 13 amino acids long. V lost 2 bases to trimming and J lost 1 base, with 4 bases between them. The germline V gene encodes CDR1 SGHTS and CDR2 YDEGEE. CDR3 DNA sequence: TGTGCCAGCAGCTTTCGAAGCAATCAGCCCCAGCATTTT. Translated: CASSFRSNQPQHF.

The chain couples TRBV29-1 to TRBJ2-7, with TRBD2 as a possible D gene (5 bases). Germline V CDR1 and CDR2: SQVTM, ANQGSEA. The CDR3 spans 12 residues. The DNA of the CDR3 is TGCAGTGCTAGAGGGCTAGCTCGCGAGCAGTACTTC. As protein: CSARGLAREQYF.

This clone has more than one count but fewer than ten. This chain uses TRBV30 with TRBJ2-4, with 11 positions matching TRBD1. With 2 bases clipped from V and 9 bases from J, the junction kept 6 bases outside the gene matches. Germline V gene data show CDR1 as GTSNPN and CDR2 as SVGIG (reference sequence). The CDR3 spans 14 residues. The CDR3: CAWSPGQGDVIQYF. CDR3 DNA sequence: TGTGCCTGGAGTCCGGGACAGGGGGATGTCATTCAGTACTTC.

The chain uses TRBV7-2 and TRBJ2-5; TRBD1 agrees at 7 bases. The CDR3 covers 14 residues. J was trimmed by 4 bases and V by 1 base; bases with no gene match: 3. Per the germline V gene, CDR1 is SGHTA and CDR2 is FQGNSA. The CDR3 protein is CASSLDRGAETQYF. The DNA of the CDR3 is TGTGCCAGCAGCTTAGACAGGGGTGCAGAGACCCAGTACTTC.

This chain connects TRBV28 to TRBJ2-2, with 7 bases fitting TRBD1. Germline V gene lookup returns CDR1 MDHEN and CDR2 SYDVKM. J gave up 6 bases and V 2 bases, and 3 bases lay outside the gene matches. The CDR3 contains 14 residues. The chain's CDR3 is CASSLPQGAGELFF. CDR3 DNA: TGTGCCAGCAGTTTACCCCAGGGGGCCGGGGAGCTGTTTTTT.

The V and J genes are TRBV7-8 and TRBJ2-5, with D maybe TRBD2 (5 bases). The CDR3 covers 14 residues. Germline V gene lookup returns CDR1 SGHVS and CDR2 FQNEAQ. V lost 2 bases to trimming and J lost 5 bases, with 12 bases between them. Written as DNA, the CDR3 is TGTGCCAGCAGCTTAACACGATCGGGGGAGACCCAGTACTTC. It encodes CASSLTRSGETQYF. Filled out from reference TRBV7-8 and TRBJ2-5, the complete variable domain reads GAGVSQSPRYKVAKRGQDVALRCDPISGHVSLFWYQQALGQGPEFLTYFQNEAQLDKSGLPSDRFFAERPEGSVSTLKIQRTQQEDSAVYLCASSLTRSGETQYFGPGTRLLVL.

V usage is TRBV27 and J usage is TRBJ2-1, with TRBD2 matching over 15 bases. Germline lookup yields CDR1 MNHEY and CDR2 SMNVEV (reference sequence). The CDR3 loop spans 16 amino acids. Trimming at V came to 3 bases and at J to 9 bases, leaving 6 bases not matched to a gene. The CDR3 DNA reads TGTGCCAGCAGTTTGTGGACTAGCGGGAGGGCCGGTGAGCAGTTCTTC. Translation gives CASSLWTSGRAGEQFF.

The chain joins TRBV28 to TRBJ1-1, with 9 bases that match TRBD1. Trimming cost V 4 bases and J 11 bases; bases outside gene matches: 8. The CDR3 is 13 amino acids. Germline CDR1 and CDR2: MDHEN and SYDVKM. The CDR3 DNA follows: TGTGCCAGCAGTTGGGGGACAGGGAGGGAGGCTTTCTTT. It yields the protein CASSWGTGREAFF.

V is TRBV5-1 and J is TRBJ2-2; TRBD2 is a possible D gene (6 bases). CDR3 length: 15 amino acids. V lost 4 bases and J lost 1, with 11 bases in between. CDR1 and CDR2 (germline): SGHRS, YFSETQ. The CDR3 loop is CASSRGLRNTGELFF. The CDR3 DNA is TGCGCCAGCAGCCGGGGACTCCGGAACACCGGGGAGCTGTTTTTT.

This chain uses TRBV4-2 with TRBJ2-3; D gene ambiguous. Germline V lookup: CDR1 LGHNA, CDR2 YNFKEQ. Deletions cut 1 base from V and 14 bases from J, with 16 bases between. The CDR3 is 13 amino acids. The CDR3 loop is CASSQGFTDRRYF. CDR3 bases: TGTGCCAGCAGCCAAGGATTCACAGACCGAAGGTATTTT.

The chain uses TRBV14 and TRBJ1-5, with D hard to call. CDR3 length equals 16 residues. With 0 bases removed from V and 2 bases from J, the gap between germline ends came to 11 bases. The germline V gene has CDR1 SGHDN and CDR2 FVKESK. The CDR3 nucleotides read TGTGCCAGCAGCCAAGAGATCAGGCATTGCAATCAGCCCCAGCATTTT. Amino acid sequence: CASSQEIRHCNQPQHF.

The V gene is TRBV27, the J gene TRBJ2-7; D not resolved. Trimming took 6 bases from V and 3 from J, leaving 15 bases between them. Germline loops: CDR1 MNHEY, CDR2 SMNVEV (reference sequence). The CDR3 is 14 amino acids. CDR3 nucleotide sequence: TGTGCCAGCAGATCCCTCGGCAGGAGCTACGAGCAGTACTTC. Its translation is CASRSLGRSYEQYF.

The rearrangement uses TRBV5-4 and TRBJ2-2; D perhaps matches TRBD2 (5 bases). This CDR3 comprises 16 residues. Trimming took off 4 bases at V and 2 bases at J, with 15 bases between the two ends. Germline V CDR1 and CDR2: SGHNT, YYREEE (reference sequence). The CDR3 loop reads CASSPEGRVNTGELFF. CDR3 nucleotides: TGTGCCAGCAGCCCGGAAGGGCGGGTTAACACCGGGGAGCTGTTTTTT.

This sequence joins TRBV18 and TRBJ1-2; D not resolved. The CDR3 extends over 14 amino acids. Trimming took 2 bases from V and 6 from J, leaving 13 bases between them. Per germline, CDR1 KGHSH and CDR2 LQKENI. The CDR3 bases are TGTGCCAGCTCACCAGACCTAAGTGGCCATGGCTACACCTTC. It encodes CASSPDLSGHGYTF.

About this clone itself: The sample contains more than one DNA sequence encoding this CDR3. The chain links TRBV18 to TRBJ2-7, with 10 positions matching TRBD1. Germline values: CDR1 KGHSH, CDR2 LQKENI. V trimming: 3 bases; J trimming: 2 bases; junction bases outside the gene matches: 4. The CDR3 length is 15 residues. The CDR3 DNA follows: TGTGCCAGCTCACCGGGGACAGGGGATCCCTACGAGCAGTACTTC. It translates to CASSPGTGDPYEQYF. The full variable domain, rest sourced from reference TRBV18 and TRBJ2-7, is NAGVMQNPRHLVRRRGQEARLRCSPMKGHSHVYWYRQLPEEGLKFMVYLQKENIIDESGMPKERFSAEFPKEGPSILRIQQVVRGDSAAYFCASSPGTGDPYEQYFGPGTRLTVT.

The chain joins TRBV29-1 to TRBJ2-7; TRBD2 matches at 8 bases. The CDR3 runs 13 residues. Germline values: CDR1 SQVTM, CDR2 ANQGSEA. The V gene end was trimmed by 4 bases and the J gene end by 4 bases; junction bases not matched to a gene: 6. In DNA, the CDR3 is TGCAGCGTTGGATTAGCGGGAAAATACGAGCAGTACTTC. Residues: CSVGLAGKYEQYF.

In regard to this clone: Possible read error: a much larger clone is one base away. The chain has TRBV7-2 and TRBJ2-3; D gene uncertain. Per germline, CDR1 SGHTA and CDR2 FQGNSA. CDR3 length equals 12 residues. Trimming removed 5 bases at V and 0 bases at J, with 3 bases between. The CDR3 region is CASSQSTDTQYF. The CDR3 nucleotides are TGTGCCAGCAGCCAAAGCACAGATACGCAGTATTTT.

V and J are TRBV4-1 and TRBJ2-3; 11 bases agree with TRBD2. CDR1 and CDR2 from the germline V gene are MGHRA and YSYEKL. This CDR3 is built from 15 residues. With V trimmed by 2 bases and J by 5 bases, 3 bases remained unmatched. CDR3 loop: CASSQSSGRGDTQYF. The CDR3 region has the DNA TGCGCCAGCAGCCAAAGTAGCGGGAGGGGAGATACGCAGTATTTT.

This chain links TRBV5-4 with TRBJ2-3; D may be TRBD2 (5 bases). Germline CDR1 is SGHNT and CDR2 is YYREEE (reference sequence). Between the trimmed V and J ends, which lost 4 bases and 2 bases, there was a span of 11 bases. CDR3 length: 14 residues. In DNA, the CDR3 is TGTGCCAGCAGCGTATCCGGGAACACAGATACGCAGTATTTT. Translating gives CASSVSGNTDTQYF.

The chain joins TRBV28 to TRBJ1-4; 7 bases are a match to TRBD1. This CDR3 region has 18 residues. Germline V gene lookup returns CDR1 MDHEN and CDR2 SYDVKM. The V segment lost 8 bases and the J segment 0 bases; nucleotides outside the gene matches: 15. The CDR3 DNA reads TGTGCCAGCCGAAACGACAGGGAGTGGTTCTCAACTAATGAAAAACTGTTTTTT. Its protein is CASRNDREWFSTNEKLFF.

This clone was counted a single time. This rearrangement joins TRBV6-5 to TRBJ1-2; maybe TRBD1 (5 bases). In germline, CDR1 is MNHEY, CDR2 SVGAGI. The CDR3 runs 15 residues. V lost 6 bases to trimming and J lost 2 bases, with 16 bases between them. The CDR3 DNA reads as TGTGCCAGCAGCAAAACAGGTGGCGCCAACTATGGCTACACCTTC. It yields the protein CASSKTGGANYGYTF.

The CDR3 is CASSGTGKGTGELFF. In nucleotides, the CDR3 is TGTGCCAGTTCCGGGACAGGGAAGGGCACCGGGGAGCTGTTTTTT. This chain links TRBV6-5 with TRBJ2-2; TRBD1 matches at 9 bases. The trim removed 9 bases at V and 4 bases at J, leaving 9 bases unmatched. The germline V gene encodes CDR1 MNHEY and CDR2 SVGAGI. The CDR3 extends over 15 amino acids.